This T cell receptor beta chain derives from a study of blood T cell repertoires in COVID-19. In the study's own analysis: Amplifying reference gene primers gave estimates of nucleated cell counts. This table comes from immunoSEQ multiplex PCR, and its TCRdb copy is limited to in-frame clones, with some not included. V, J and clone size are those of that table, while D and trimming were read from the DNA. The table includes 150,000 or so clones, around four fifths detected once. Trimming removed 7 bases from V and 5 bases from J; junction bases left unmatched: 15. Germline V CDR1 and CDR2: WSHSY, SAAADI. This CDR3 region has 16 residues.

The sample was peripheral blood. V gene TRBV10-2 combines with J gene TRBJ2-7; 9 bases are shared with TRBD1. This receptor was obtained from a human donor in a cohort sampled during active COVID-19. The CDR3 reads CASKEVSGQGFDEQYF. Written as DNA, the CDR3 is TGCGCCAGCAAGGAGGTTTCCGGACAGGGGTTCGACGAGCAGTACTTC.